This TCR beta chain was documented in a study of cytomegalovirus exposure and HLA in healthy donors. With 60 Vbeta and 13 Jbeta primers, the PCR was carried out. Sequenced by immunoSEQ multiplex PCR; TCRdb stores in-frame clones only, minus some. The sample lists 150,000 to 250,000 clones, roughly four fifths occurring once. The clonotype originates from a woman between 50 and 59 years old in good health and CMV-seropositive. Sequenced sample: PBMCs.

CDR3 sequence: CASSPGGTEAFF. As DNA, the CDR3 is TGTGCCAGCAGCCCAGGGGGGACTGAAGCTTTCTTT. The chain recombines TRBV5-4 with TRBJ1-1; TRBD1 matches 7 bases. Per germline, CDR1 SGHNT and CDR2 YYREEE (reference sequence). The CDR3 loop spans 12 amino acids. Trimming took 4 bases from V and 5 from J; bases not matched to a gene: 2.